The clone carrying this T cell receptor beta chain has a single count. J was trimmed by 3 bases and V by 6 bases; bases with no gene match: 3. The CDR3 loop spans 14 amino acids. The germline gives CDR1 SNHLY, CDR2 FYNNEI. Original analysis: Amplification with reference gene primers provided the estimates of nucleated cell counts. Only in-frame clones appear in the TCRdb table, and some are missing; sequencing was by immunoSEQ multiplex PCR. V, J and clone size are taken as reported in that table, and D and trimming were inferred from the DNA itself. The sample consists of some 220,000 clones, about four fifths of them appearing once. The source of the sample is a study of blood T cell repertoires in COVID-19. Looking at the study overall: Researchers got acute and convalescent COVID-19 samples from the United States, Italy and Spain. Sample material is recorded as cDNA or gDNA derived from T cells, B-cell-depleted T cells, or PBMCs.

The sequence derives from a woman aged 60-75 years with acute or convalescent COVID-19. The sample was peripheral blood. The chain couples TRBV2 to TRBJ1-4, with 8 bases matching TRBD1. This chain's CDR3 is CASSEQGANEKLFF. CDR3 sequence (DNA): TGTGCCAGCAGCGAACAGGGGGCTAATGAAAAACTGTTTTTT.